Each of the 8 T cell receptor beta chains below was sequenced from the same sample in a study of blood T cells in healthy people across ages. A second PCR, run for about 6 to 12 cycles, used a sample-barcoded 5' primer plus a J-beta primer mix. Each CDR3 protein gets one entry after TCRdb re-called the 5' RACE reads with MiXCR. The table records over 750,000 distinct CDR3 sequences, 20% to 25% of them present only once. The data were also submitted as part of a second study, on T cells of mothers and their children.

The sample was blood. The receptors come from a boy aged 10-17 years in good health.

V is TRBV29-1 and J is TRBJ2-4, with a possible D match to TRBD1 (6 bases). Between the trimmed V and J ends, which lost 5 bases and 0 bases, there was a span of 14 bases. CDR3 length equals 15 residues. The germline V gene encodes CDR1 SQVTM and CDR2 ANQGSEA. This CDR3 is CSVLDSSLAKNIQYF. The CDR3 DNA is TGCAGCGTTCTGGACAGTTCTCTAGCCAAAAACATTCAGTACTTC.

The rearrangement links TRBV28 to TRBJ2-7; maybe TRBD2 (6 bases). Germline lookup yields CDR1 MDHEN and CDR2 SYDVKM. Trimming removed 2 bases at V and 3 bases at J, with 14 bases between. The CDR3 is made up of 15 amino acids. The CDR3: CASSLLAGSYYEQYF. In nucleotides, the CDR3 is TGTGCCAGCAGTTTACTTGCGGGAAGCTACTACGAGCAGTACTTC.

The CDR3 region is CASSEIAGETQYF. For the CDR3, the DNA is TGTGCCAGCAGTGAAATAGCGGGAGAGACCCAGTACTTC. This chain links TRBV25-1 with TRBJ2-5; 7 positions match TRBD2. The V segment lost 2 bases and the J segment 4 bases; nucleotides outside the gene matches: 1. Germline CDR1 MGHDK, CDR2 SYGVNS. CDR3 size: 13 residues. Full variable domain (rest looked up from reference TRBV25-1 and TRBJ2-5): EADIYQTPRYLVIGTGKKITLECSQTMGHDKMYWYQQDPGMELHLIHYSYGVNSTEKGDLSSESTVSRIRTEHFPLTLESARPSHTSQYLCASSEIAGETQYFGPGTRLLVL.

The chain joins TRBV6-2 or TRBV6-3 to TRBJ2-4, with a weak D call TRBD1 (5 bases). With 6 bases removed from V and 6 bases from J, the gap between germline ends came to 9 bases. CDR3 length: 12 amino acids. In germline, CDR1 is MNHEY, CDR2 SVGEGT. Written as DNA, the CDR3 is TGTGCCAGCAGGGACCAGGGAAACATTCAGTACTTC. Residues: CASRDQGNIQYF.

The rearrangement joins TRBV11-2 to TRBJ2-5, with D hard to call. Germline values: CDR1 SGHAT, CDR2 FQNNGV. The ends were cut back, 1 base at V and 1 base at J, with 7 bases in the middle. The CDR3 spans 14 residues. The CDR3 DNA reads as TGTGCCAGCAGCTTAGTAGCCTCCCAAGAGACCCAGTACTTC. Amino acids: CASSLVASQETQYF.

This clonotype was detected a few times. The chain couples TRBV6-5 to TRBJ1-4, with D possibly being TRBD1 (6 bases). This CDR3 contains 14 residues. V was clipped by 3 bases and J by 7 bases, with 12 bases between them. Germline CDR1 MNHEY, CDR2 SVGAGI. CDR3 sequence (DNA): TGTGCCAGCAGTTATACAGGGCCCAGTGAAAAACTGTTTTTT. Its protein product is CASSYTGPSEKLFF.

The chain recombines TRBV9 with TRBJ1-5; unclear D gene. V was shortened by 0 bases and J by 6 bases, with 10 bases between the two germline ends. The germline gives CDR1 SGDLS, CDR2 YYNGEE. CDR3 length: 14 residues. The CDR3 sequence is CASSVGNGGQPQHF. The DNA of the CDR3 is TGTGCCAGCAGCGTAGGAAATGGCGGTCAGCCCCAGCATTTT.

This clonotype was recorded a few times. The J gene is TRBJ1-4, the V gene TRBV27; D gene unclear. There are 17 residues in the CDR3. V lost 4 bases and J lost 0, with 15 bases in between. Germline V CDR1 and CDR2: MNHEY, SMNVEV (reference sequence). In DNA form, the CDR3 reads TGTGCCAGCAGTTCCAGATTACCCCTTGCAACTAATGAAAAACTGTTTTTT. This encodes CASSSRLPLATNEKLFF.